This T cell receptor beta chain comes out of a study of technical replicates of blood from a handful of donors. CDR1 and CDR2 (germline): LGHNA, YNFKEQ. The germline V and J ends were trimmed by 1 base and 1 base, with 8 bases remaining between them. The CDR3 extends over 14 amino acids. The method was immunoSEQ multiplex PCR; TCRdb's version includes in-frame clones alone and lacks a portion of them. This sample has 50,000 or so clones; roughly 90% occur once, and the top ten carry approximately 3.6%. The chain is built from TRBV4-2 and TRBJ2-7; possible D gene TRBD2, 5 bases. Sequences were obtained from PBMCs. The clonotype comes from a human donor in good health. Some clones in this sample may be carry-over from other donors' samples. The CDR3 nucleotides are TGTGCCAGCAGCCAAGGCCCGGGATCCTACGAGCAGTACTTC. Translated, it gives CASSQGPGSYEQYF.